This entry features one T cell receptor beta chain sequence. The antigen is unknown. This sample's treatment: approximately 18 received Ad26.COV2.S at low or high dose, single or two shots; roughly five received placebo; per-sample allocation not given. At day 63 after the first vaccine or placebo injection, samples were drawn. This vaccine is an Ad26 vector that expresses the Wuhan-strain SARS-CoV-2 spike. The sample belongs to a study of Ad26.COV2.S vaccination and SARS-CoV-2 variants. Findings of the study overall: There was reportedly substantial breadth in spike-specific CD8+ and CD4+ T cell responses after vaccination. Spike-specific TCR breadth was greater in vaccine than placebo recipients.

Repertoires were generated with immunoSEQ multiplex PCR, while TCRdb's copy carries only in-frame clones and drops some. This table holds a few hundred thousand clones, about nine tenths found once. CDR1 GTSNPN and CDR2 SVGIG come from the germline V gene (reference sequence). V dropped 0 bases and J dropped 9 bases, with 18 bases sitting between them. The CDR3 covers 15 residues. The chain carries TRBV30 and TRBJ2-1, with a weak D call TRBD1 (5 bases). The sample in question was peripheral blood, obtained in a trial of Ad26.COV2.S vaccine versus placebo. The sequence was collected from a person aged 18-60 years who received the Ad26.COV2.S COVID-19 vaccine or a placebo. The CDR3, as DNA: TGTGCCTGGAGTGTACACAACCGGTTCAGGGCTGAGCAGTTCTTC. It is translated as CAWSVHNRFRAEQFF.